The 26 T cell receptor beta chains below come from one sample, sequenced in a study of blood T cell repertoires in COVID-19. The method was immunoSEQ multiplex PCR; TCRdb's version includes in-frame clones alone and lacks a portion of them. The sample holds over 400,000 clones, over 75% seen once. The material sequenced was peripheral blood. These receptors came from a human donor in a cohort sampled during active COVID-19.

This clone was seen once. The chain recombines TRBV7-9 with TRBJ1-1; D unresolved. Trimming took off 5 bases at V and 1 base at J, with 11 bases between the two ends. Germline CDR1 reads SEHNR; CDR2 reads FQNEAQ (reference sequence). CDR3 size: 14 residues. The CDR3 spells CASSTPAGNTEAFF. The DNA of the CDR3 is TGTGCCAGCAGCACCCCCGCAGGGAACACTGAAGCTTTCTTT.

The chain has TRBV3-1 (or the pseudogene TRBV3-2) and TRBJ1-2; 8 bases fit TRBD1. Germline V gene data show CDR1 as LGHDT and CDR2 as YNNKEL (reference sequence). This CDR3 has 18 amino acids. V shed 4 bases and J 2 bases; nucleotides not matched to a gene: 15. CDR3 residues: CASSPNDLRNRGNYGYTF. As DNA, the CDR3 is TGTGCCAGCAGCCCTAACGACCTTCGGAACAGGGGGAACTATGGCTACACCTTC.

The CDR3 here is CAWSTTSVGETQYF. The CDR3 nucleotides are TGTGCCTGGAGTACTACTAGCGTGGGGGAGACCCAGTACTTC. The V and J genes are TRBV30 and TRBJ2-5; 7 bases match TRBD2. Per the germline V gene, CDR1 is GTSNPN and CDR2 is SVGIG (reference sequence). The CDR3 is made up of 14 amino acids. The trim removed 2 bases at V and 5 bases at J, leaving 8 bases unmatched. The complete variable domain, with remaining parts taken from reference TRBV30 and TRBJ2-5, reads SQTIHQWPATLVQPVGSPLSLECTVEGTSNPNLYWYRQAAGRGLQLLFYSVGIGQISSEVPQNLSASRPQDRQFILSSKKLLLSDSGFYLCAWSTTSVGETQYFGPGTRLLVL.

The CDR3 DNA reads as TGTGCCAGCAGTTTACCCCTGACAGGGCGCGCCGGGGAGCTGTTTTTT. It translates to CASSLPLTGRAGELFF. The chain uses TRBV28 and TRBJ2-2; 7 nucleotides agree with TRBD1. Germline V gives CDR1 MDHEN, CDR2 SYDVKM. The length of the CDR3 is 16 residues. With V trimmed by 2 bases and J by 6 bases, 9 bases remained unmatched.

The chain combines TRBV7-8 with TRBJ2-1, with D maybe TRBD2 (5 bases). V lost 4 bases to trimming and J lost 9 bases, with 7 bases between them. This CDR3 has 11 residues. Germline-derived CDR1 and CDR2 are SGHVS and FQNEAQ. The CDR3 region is CASSSGGEQFF. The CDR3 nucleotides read TGTGCCAGCAGCTCCGGAGGTGAGCAGTTCTTC.

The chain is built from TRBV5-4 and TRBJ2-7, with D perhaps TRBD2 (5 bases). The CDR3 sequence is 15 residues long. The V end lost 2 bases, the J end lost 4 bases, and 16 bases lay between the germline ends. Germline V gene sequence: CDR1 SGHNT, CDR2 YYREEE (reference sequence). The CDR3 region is CASSLKIPGRYEQYF. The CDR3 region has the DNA TGTGCCAGCAGCTTAAAAATTCCGGGAAGGTACGAGCAGTACTTC.

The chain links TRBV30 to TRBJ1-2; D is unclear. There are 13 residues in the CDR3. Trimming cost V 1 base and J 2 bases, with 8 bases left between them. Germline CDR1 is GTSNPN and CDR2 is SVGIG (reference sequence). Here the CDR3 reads CAWSGRQNYGYTF. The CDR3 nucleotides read TGTGCCTGGAGTGGGCGGCAGAACTATGGCTACACCTTC.

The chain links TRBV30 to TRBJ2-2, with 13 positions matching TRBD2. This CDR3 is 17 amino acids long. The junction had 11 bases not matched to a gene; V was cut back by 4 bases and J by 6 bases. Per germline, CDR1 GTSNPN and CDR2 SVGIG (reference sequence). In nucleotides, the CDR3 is TGTGCCTGGACAATGATTAGGACTAGCGGGAGCCCCGGGGAGCTGTTTTTT. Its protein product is CAWTMIRTSGSPGELFF.

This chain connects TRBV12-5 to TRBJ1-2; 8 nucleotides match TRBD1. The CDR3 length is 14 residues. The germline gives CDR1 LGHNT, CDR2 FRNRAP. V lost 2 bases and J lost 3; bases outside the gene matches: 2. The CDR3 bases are TGTGCTAGTGGTTTGTCAGGGGGCTACTATGGCTACACCTTC. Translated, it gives CASGLSGGYYGYTF.

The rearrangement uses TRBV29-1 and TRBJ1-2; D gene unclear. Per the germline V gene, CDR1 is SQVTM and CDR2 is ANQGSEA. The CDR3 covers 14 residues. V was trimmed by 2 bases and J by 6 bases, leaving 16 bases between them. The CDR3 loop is CSVERETGFNGYTF. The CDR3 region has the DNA TGCAGCGTTGAAAGGGAAACGGGGTTCAATGGCTACACCTTC.

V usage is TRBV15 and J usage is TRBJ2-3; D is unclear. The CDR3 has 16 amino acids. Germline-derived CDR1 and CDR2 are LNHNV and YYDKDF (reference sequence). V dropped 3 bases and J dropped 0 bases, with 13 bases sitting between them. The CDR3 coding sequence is TGTGCCACCAGCAGCAACAAAGCGCTCAGCACAGATACGCAGTATTTT. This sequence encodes CATSSNKALSTDTQYF.

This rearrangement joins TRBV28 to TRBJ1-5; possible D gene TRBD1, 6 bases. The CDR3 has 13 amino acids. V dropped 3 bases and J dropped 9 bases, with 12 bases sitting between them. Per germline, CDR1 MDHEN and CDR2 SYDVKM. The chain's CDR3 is CASSFQGSGPQHF. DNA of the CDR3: TGTGCCAGCAGTTTCCAGGGGAGCGGGCCCCAGCATTTT.

The CDR3 nucleotides are TGTGCCAGCAGCGTCTCGACAGGAGGCAATCAGCCCCAGCATTTT. Amino acid sequence: CASSVSTGGNQPQHF. This chain links TRBV7-8 with TRBJ1-5, with D possibly matching TRBD1 (6 bases). This CDR3 has 15 residues. Germline CDR1 is SGHVS and CDR2 is FQNEAQ. The ends were cut back, 5 bases at V and 2 bases at J, with 13 bases in the middle.

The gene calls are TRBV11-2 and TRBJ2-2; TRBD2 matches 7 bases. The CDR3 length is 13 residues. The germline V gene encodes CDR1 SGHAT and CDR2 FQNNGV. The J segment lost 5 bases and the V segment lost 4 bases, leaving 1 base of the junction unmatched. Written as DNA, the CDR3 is TGTGCCAGCAGCTACGGGGGGACCGGGGAGCTGTTTTTT. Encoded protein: CASSYGGTGELFF.

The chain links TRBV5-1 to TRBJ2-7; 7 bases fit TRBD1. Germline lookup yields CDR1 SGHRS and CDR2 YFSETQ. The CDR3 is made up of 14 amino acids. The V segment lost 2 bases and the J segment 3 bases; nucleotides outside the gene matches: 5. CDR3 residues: CASSFRDSDYEQYF. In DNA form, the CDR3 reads TGCGCCAGCAGCTTCCGGGACAGCGACTACGAGCAGTACTTC.

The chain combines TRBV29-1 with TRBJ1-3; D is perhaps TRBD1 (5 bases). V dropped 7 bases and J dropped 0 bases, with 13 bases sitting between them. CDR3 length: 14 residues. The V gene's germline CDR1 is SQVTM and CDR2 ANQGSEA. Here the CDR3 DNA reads TGCAGCGCCGGGGGACTGCCCTCTGGAAACACCATATATTTT. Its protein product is CSAGGLPSGNTIYF.

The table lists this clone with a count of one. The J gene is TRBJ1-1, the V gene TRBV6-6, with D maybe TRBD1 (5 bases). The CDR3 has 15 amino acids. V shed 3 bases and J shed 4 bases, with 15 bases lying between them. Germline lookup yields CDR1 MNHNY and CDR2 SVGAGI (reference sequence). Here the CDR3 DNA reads TGTGCCAGCAGTTATGCGGGGGAGGCCATCACTGAAGCTTTCTTT. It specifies CASSYAGEAITEAFF.

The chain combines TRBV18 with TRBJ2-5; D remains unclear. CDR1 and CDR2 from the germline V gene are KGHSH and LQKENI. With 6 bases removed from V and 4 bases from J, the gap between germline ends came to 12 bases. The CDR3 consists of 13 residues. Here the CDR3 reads CASSPLSRETQYF. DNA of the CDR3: TGTGCCAGCTCCCCCCTCTCGCGAGAGACCCAGTACTTC.

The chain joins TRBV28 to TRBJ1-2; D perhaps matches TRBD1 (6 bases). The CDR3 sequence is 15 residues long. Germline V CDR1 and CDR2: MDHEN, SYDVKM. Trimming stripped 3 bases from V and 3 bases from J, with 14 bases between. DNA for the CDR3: TGTGCCAGCAGTTTCACAGGGTCCGGGTACTATGGCTACACCTTC. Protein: CASSFTGSGYYGYTF.

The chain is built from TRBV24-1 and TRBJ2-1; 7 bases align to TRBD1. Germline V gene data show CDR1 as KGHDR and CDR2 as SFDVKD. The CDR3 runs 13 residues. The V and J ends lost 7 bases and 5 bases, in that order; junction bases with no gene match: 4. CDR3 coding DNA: TGTGCCACCAGAGACAGGGTTGACAATGAGCAGTTCTTC. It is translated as CATRDRVDNEQFF.

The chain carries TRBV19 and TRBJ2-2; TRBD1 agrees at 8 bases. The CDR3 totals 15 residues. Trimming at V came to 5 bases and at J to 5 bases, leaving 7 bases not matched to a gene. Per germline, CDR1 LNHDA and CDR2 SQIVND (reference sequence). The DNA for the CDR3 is TGTGCCAGTAGTTTTCCAGGGGGCTTGACCGGGGAGCTGTTTTTT. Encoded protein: CASSFPGGLTGELFF. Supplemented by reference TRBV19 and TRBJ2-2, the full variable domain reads DGGITQSPKYLFRKEGQNVTLSCEQNLNHDAMYWYRQDPGQGLRLIYYSQIVNDFQKGDIAEGYSVSREKKESFPLTVTSAQKNPTAFYLCASSFPGGLTGELFFGEGSRLTVL.

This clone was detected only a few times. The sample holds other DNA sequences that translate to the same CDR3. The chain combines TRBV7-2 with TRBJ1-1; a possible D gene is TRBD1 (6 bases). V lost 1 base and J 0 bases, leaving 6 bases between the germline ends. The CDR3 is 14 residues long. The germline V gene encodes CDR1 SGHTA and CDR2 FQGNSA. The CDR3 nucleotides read TGTGCCAGCAGCTTAGACAGGGTGAACACTGAAGCTTTCTTT. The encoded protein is CASSLDRVNTEAFF.

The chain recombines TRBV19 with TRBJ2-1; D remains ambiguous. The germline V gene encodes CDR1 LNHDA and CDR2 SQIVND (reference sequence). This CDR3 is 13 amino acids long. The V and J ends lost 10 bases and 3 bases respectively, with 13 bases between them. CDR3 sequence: CAITDSLYNEQFF. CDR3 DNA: TGTGCCATTACCGACTCCCTCTACAATGAGCAGTTCTTC.

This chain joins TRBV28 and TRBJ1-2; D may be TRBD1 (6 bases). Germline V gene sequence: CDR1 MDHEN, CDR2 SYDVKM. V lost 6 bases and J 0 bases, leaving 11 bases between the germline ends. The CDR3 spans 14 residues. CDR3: CASSPGTTNYGYTF. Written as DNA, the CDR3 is TGTGCCAGCAGCCCCGGGACAACTAACTATGGCTACACCTTC.

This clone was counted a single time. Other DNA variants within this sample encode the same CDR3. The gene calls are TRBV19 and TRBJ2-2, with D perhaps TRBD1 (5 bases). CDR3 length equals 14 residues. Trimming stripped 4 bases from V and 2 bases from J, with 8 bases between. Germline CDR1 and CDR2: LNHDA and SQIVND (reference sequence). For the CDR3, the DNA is TGTGCCAGTAGTAGTCAGGGTAACACCGGGGAGCTGTTTTTT. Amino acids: CASSSQGNTGELFF. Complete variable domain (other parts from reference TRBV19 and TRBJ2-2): DGGITQSPKYLFRKEGQNVTLSCEQNLNHDAMYWYRQDPGQGLRLIYYSQIVNDFQKGDIAEGYSVSREKKESFPLTVTSAQKNPTAFYLCASSSQGNTGELFFGEGSRLTVL.

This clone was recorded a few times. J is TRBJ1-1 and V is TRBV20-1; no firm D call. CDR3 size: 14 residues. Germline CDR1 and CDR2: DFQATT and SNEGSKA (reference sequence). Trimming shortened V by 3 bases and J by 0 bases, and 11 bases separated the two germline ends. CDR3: CSASVKQLNTEAFF. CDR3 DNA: TGCAGTGCTAGTGTTAAACAGTTGAACACTGAAGCTTTCTTT.